The text below deals with one TCR beta chain. Its antigen is currently not known. Base qualities are not at hand, and no much larger clone is one base apart. This sample is drawn from a study of Ad26.COV2.S vaccination and SARS-CoV-2 variants (dated by TCRdb to the early 2020s). Background for the entire study: Sequencing of the TCRbeta repertoire served to evaluate the specificity and breadth of SARS-CoV-2-reactive T cell receptors following Ad26.COV2.S vaccination. The TCR-sequenced set comprised about 30 samples: some 20 Ad26.COV2.S vaccine recipients, 5 placebo recipients and 8 SARS-CoV-2 convalescent individuals. The paper's findings and limits, for the study overall: Vaccine and placebo recipients had similar non-spike TCR breadth, a finding consistent with the vaccine containing only spike. Ad26.COV2.S recipients had higher spike-specific TCR breadth than placebo recipients (P = 0.0014). After vaccination, substantial breadth of spike-specific CD8+ and CD4+ T cell responses was reported. It was noted by the authors that total T cell responses may have been underestimated by the TCR breadth and depth analyses.

The sample's time point, from its label and the paper: individuals recovered from natural SARS-CoV-2 infection. Trimming at the junction amounts to 0 bases on V and 4 bases on J, and the germline ends lie 13 bases apart. CDR1 MGHRA and CDR2 YSYEKL were looked up in the germline V gene. The CDR3 runs 16 amino acids, cysteine and phenylalanine included. Left in the record is the CDR3 DNA by itself, 48 bases read in frame from the first base. The immunoSEQ Assay was the method used to sequence TCRbeta CDR3 regions. After extraction, genomic DNA underwent amplification by bias-controlled multiplex PCR, followed by high-throughput sequencing. In the original analysis: To quantify the absolute abundance of every unique TCRbeta CDR3 region, sequences were collapsed and filtered. T cell fraction was estimated by normalizing TCRbeta template counts to usable DNA, which was measured by amplifying reference genes present in all nucleated cells. Repertoire TCRs were annotated as SARS-CoV-2-specific when V gene, CDR3 amino acid sequence and J gene were exactly matched to a known reactive TCR set. The reference SARS-CoV-2 TCR set was derived from MIRA and filtered for enrichment in COVID-19-positive ImmuneCODE repertoires, a step that removed public or cross-reactive TCRs. Drawing on the MIRA antigens, annotated TCRs were analysed further at the level of specific ORF or position within ORF. Breadth was defined as annotated unique rearrangements over total unique productive rearrangements; depth was the summed frequency of those rearrangements. Group comparisons of TCR breadth used two-sided Wilcoxon rank-sum tests. The source is immuneACCESS, and TCRdb retained only in-frame sequences with V and J called. Part of the clones is not carried over; for the studies checked, unresolved V genes explain less than half of this, and the remainder is unexplained. That table is the source of V, J and clone size, and D and trimming were worked out from the DNA. The sample profile shows 300,000 to 450,000 clones; approximately 90% of them were found once. The ten largest clonotypes hold about 3.8% of the sample.

The rearrangement joined TRBV4-1 to TRBJ1-5; TRBD1 is possibly the D segment (5 matching bases). The clonotype comes from a human donor who had recovered from COVID-19. The sequencing here drew on peripheral blood, taken after recovery from COVID-19. The CDR3 is CASSQDTGPTNQPQHF. In nucleotides, the sequence is TGCGCCAGCAGCCAAGATACAGGACCAACGAATCAGCCCCAGCATTTT.